The 4 T cell receptor beta chains given below trace back to one sample, sequenced in a study of early T cells in non-severe SARS-CoV-2 infection. TCRdb fed the 5' RACE reads into MiXCR, producing one record per CDR3 protein. Here the sample spans more than 75,000 distinct CDR3 sequences, over 10% being singletons. The sequencing input was whole blood. These receptor sequences come from an adult who was a healthcare worker with PCR-confirmed SARS-CoV-2 infection or an uninfected control (not recorded which).

This clonotype occurred a few times. The gene calls are TRBV28 and TRBJ2-5, with D perhaps matching TRBD1 (6 bases). CDR1 and CDR2 from the germline V gene are MDHEN and SYDVKM. V lost 3 bases, J lost 2 bases, and 7 bases lay in between. The CDR3 loop spans 13 amino acids. The CDR3 sequence: CASSLRGQETQYF. The CDR3 DNA follows: TGTGCCAGCAGTTTGAGGGGGCAAGAGACCCAGTACTTC.

This chain joins TRBV11-2 and TRBJ2-1; D call uncertain. Between the trimmed V and J ends, which lost 5 bases and 4 bases, there was a span of 24 bases. The CDR3 loop spans 18 amino acids. CDR1 is SGHAT and CDR2 is FQNNGV in the germline V gene. The CDR3 region has the DNA TGTGCCAGCAGCCGAAGGATGAGCGATTACGTAACTTACAATGAGCAGTTCTTC. Protein: CASSRRMSDYVTYNEQFF.

This clonotype turned up a few times. The CDR3 region is CSAGAGTDTGELFF. The CDR3 DNA follows: TGCAGCGCCGGGGCCGGGACGGACACCGGGGAGCTGTTTTTT. V usage is TRBV29-1 and J usage is TRBJ2-2; the D gene could be TRBD1 or TRBD2 (5 bases each). The CDR3 has 14 residues. Germline V gene lookup returns CDR1 SQVTM and CDR2 ANQGSEA. V was shortened by 7 bases and J by 3 bases, with 15 bases between the two germline ends.

This clonotype was counted between two and nine times. This rearrangement joins TRBV15 to TRBJ2-1; unclear D gene. From germline, CDR1 is LNHNV and CDR2 YYDKDF (reference sequence). This CDR3 has 13 residues. V was shortened by 5 bases and J by 5 bases, with 10 bases between the two germline ends. CDR3 loop: CATSRSQDNEQFF. As DNA, the CDR3 is TGTGCCACCAGCCGTTCCCAGGACAATGAGCAGTTCTTC.